This T cell receptor beta chain emerged from a study of cytomegalovirus exposure and HLA in healthy donors. Regarding the study as a whole: Association with HLA alleles at 0.05 false discovery rate was found for 15,000 to 20,000 TCR beta sequences in a later analysis.

Germline CDR1 reads MGHRA; CDR2 reads YSYEKL. The ends lost 2 bases at V and 0 bases at J; junction bases unmatched: 11. There are 18 residues in the CDR3. Use of 60 Vbeta and 13 Jbeta primers characterized the PCR. The repertoire was sequenced with immunoSEQ multiplex PCR; TCRdb's copy has only in-frame clones and lacks some. The data contain about 210,000 clones, more than 70% of them seen just once; the ten biggest clones take up more than 1.5%. As regards this clone: What it binds is not known.

The J gene is TRBJ2-3, the V gene TRBV4-1; 7 bases map to TRBD2. The sequence was obtained from a man aged 35 to 55 in good health and CMV-seropositive. The material sequenced was PBMCs. CDR3 in amino acids: CASSQSASGYSSTDTQYF. In DNA form, the CDR3 reads TGCGCCAGCAGCCAAAGTGCTAGCGGTTACTCTAGCACAGATACGCAGTATTTT.